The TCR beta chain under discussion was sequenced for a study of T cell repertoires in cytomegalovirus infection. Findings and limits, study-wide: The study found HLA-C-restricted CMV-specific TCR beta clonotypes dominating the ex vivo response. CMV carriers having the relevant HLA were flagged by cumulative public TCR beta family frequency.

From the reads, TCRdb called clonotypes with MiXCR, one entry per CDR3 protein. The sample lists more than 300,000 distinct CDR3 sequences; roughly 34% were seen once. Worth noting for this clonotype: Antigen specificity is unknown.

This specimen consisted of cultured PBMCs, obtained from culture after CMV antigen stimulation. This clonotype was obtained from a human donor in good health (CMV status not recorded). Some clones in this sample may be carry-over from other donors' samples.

DNA of the CDR3: TGTGCCAGCAGTTACGGGGACTGGACCGAGCAGTACGTC. This sequence encodes CASSYGDWTEQYV. The rearrangement uses TRBV6-2 or TRBV6-3 and TRBJ2-7, with a weak D call TRBD2 (6 bases). V lost 2 bases and J 6 bases, leaving 11 bases between the germline ends. This CDR3 region has 13 residues. The V gene's germline CDR1 is MNHEY and CDR2 SVGEGT.